These 16 T cell receptor beta chains were sequenced from one sample in a study of tumor-infiltrating lymphocytes in primary liver carcinoma. Unsorted bulk tissue of roughly 18-32 mg yielded co-extracted RNA and DNA. A primer matching the constant region was used to make TCR beta cDNA from 500 ng of total RNA. Libraries for TCR beta were built through three nested multiplex PCR rounds, which together made up a slightly modified ARM-PCR procedure. The first two PCR rounds used TRBV1-TRBV30 forward primers with a C-beta reverse primer, around 10 cycles each. TCRdb ran MiXCR on the multiplex PCR reads and lists one entry per CDR3 protein. This table holds under 110,000 distinct CDR3 sequences, about 63% found once. Sequenced sample: liver tumor tissue from sampling region 2. Specified subset: tumor region T2, inferior pole. The origin of the receptors is a woman in her sixties with primary liver carcinoma and hepatitis B virus infection.

The chain is built from TRBV11-2 and TRBJ2-5; unclear D gene. Germline loops: CDR1 SGHAT, CDR2 FQNNGV. The CDR3 is 13 residues long. The DNA for the CDR3 is TGTTACGGCAGCTTAGAATCCAAGGGGACCCAGTACTTC. This sequence encodes CYGSLESKGTQYF.

Turning to this clonotype: This may stem from a read error, because a much larger clone lies one nucleotide away. The DNA of the CDR3 is TGCGCCAGCAGCTTGGAACGGGAAAGCACTGAAGCTTTCTTT. Translating it yields CASSLERESTEAFF. J is TRBJ1-1 and V is TRBV5-1; D unresolved. Trimming cost V 0 bases and J 4 bases, with 10 bases left between them. Germline-derived CDR1 and CDR2 are SGHRS and YFSETQ. The CDR3 sequence is 14 residues long. Filled out from reference TRBV5-1 and TRBJ1-1, the complete variable domain reads KAGVTQTPRYLIKTRGQQVTLSCSPISGHRSVSWYQQTPGQGLQFLFEYFSETQRNKGNFPGRFSGRQFSNSRSEMNVSTLELGDSALYLCASSLERESTEAFFGQGTRLTVV.

Notes on this clonotype: With a much larger clone just one base away, this may be a read error. CDR3: CACSQGGQGGNEQYF. In nucleotides, the CDR3 is TGTGCCTGCAGCCAAGGTGGACAGGGGGGGAACGAGCAGTACTTC. The chain is built from TRBV4-2 and TRBJ2-7, with TRBD1 identical over 10 bases. Germline CDR1 LGHNA, CDR2 YNFKEQ. The CDR3 spans 15 residues.

Concerning this clonotype itself: A read error is likely, as this CDR3 ends without the conserved phenylalanine or tryptophan. The V and J genes are TRBV30 and TRBJ1-6; 7 bases fit TRBD1. The ends lost 3 bases at V and 9 bases at J; junction bases unmatched: 8. The CDR3 is 14 residues long. Germline CDR1 reads GTSNPN; CDR2 reads SVGIG (reference sequence). In DNA, the CDR3 is TGTGCCTGGAGGTCCACAGGGGCTTCTTCACCCCTCCACCTT. It codes for CAWRSTGASSPLHL.

The table lists this clonotype with many counts. This chain connects TRBV6-5 to TRBJ2-2, with 9 bases aligning to TRBD2. Germline V gives CDR1 MNHEY, CDR2 SVGAGI. The ends lost 5 bases at V and 7 bases at J; junction bases unmatched: 8. There are 15 residues in the CDR3. The CDR3 bases are TGTGCCAGCAGTGAGGACGCGGGAGGGGGCGGGGAGCTGTTTTTT. Translated: CASSEDAGGGGELFF.

In regard to this clonotype: One end of the junction varies from germline; a read error may be responsible. This chain joins TRBV6-1 and TRBJ2-5, with D perhaps being TRBD1 or TRBD2 (6 bases each). Germline CDR1 MNHNS, CDR2 SASEGT. This CDR3 contains 14 residues. This chain's CDR3 is CASSGFEGEETQYF. For the CDR3, the DNA is TGTGCCAGCAGTGGGTTTGAGGGGGAGGAGACCCAGTATTTC.

With respect to this clonotype: The CDR3 ends on some other residue instead of the conserved phenylalanine or tryptophan, so this is likely a read error. The CDR3 coding sequence is TGTGCCAGTAGTCCGGACAGGGCCGGTTTTCAGCCCCAGCATTAT. It translates to CASSPDRAGFQPQHY. The V call is TRBV6-6, the J call TRBJ1-5, with TRBD1 matching over 8 bases. The germline CDR1 and CDR2 sequences are MNHNY and SVGAGI (reference sequence). V was clipped by 9 bases and J by 6 bases; unmatched bases: 13. CDR3 length: 15 amino acids.

For this clonotype: The junction departs from germline at one end; a sequencing error may be responsible. The chain combines TRBV28 with TRBJ2-7, with D possibly TRBD1 on 5 matching bases. Germline CDR1 and CDR2: MDHEN and SYDVKM. CDR3 size: 14 residues. In DNA, the CDR3 is TGTGCCAGCGGAGAGACAGCACCACCCTACGAGCAGTATTTC. It translates to CASGETAPPYEQYF.

This clonotype was detected ten times or more. This chain connects TRBV6-1 to TRBJ2-7, with 9 bases identical to TRBD1. The germline V gene encodes CDR1 MNHNS and CDR2 SASEGT. V lost 4 bases to trimming and J lost 3 bases; unmatched junction nucleotides: 10. The CDR3 runs 16 residues. DNA for the CDR3: TGTGCCAGCAGTGGGGGCCTCGGACAGGGGATCTACGAGCAGTACTTC. Translated, it gives CASSGGLGQGIYEQYF.

This sequence joins TRBV11-3 and TRBJ2-1; D uncertain. Looked up from germline, CDR1 is SGHNT and CDR2 is YENEEA. Trimming removed 1 base at V and 3 bases at J, with 19 bases between. The CDR3 length is 18 residues. Here the CDR3 reads CASSLAQDGRAGYNEQFF. CDR3 DNA: TGTGCCAGCAGCTTAGCTCAAGACGGAAGGGCCGGCTACAATGAGCAGTTCTTC.

On this clonotype itself: A much more abundant neighbour one base away suggests this may be a read error. The rearrangement uses TRBV5-1 and TRBJ2-3; D is tentatively TRBD1 or TRBD2 (5 bases each). CDR3 size: 14 residues. Germline V gene data show CDR1 as SGHRS and CDR2 as YFSETQ. CDR3 in amino acids: CASSSGRRTDTRYF. The CDR3 DNA reads TGCGCCAGCAGCTCGGGACGACGCACAGATACGCGGTATTTT.

About this clonotype itself: The missing conserved phenylalanine or tryptophan at the end of this CDR3 makes a read error likely. No DNA is shown, since the ends of the CDR3 on it are uncertain; the CDR3 is the one TCRdb lists. The V call is TRBV11-1, the J call TRBJ2-1; the table names TRBD1, a call not compared with the DNA. The germline V gene encodes CDR1 SGHAT and CDR2 FQDESV (reference sequence). The CDR3 length is 15 residues, termini included. CDR3 sequence reads: CASSLGGTTYNEKFL.

Comment on this clonotype: The junction departs from the called germline gene at one end, perhaps through a read error. The V and J genes are TRBV6-5 and TRBJ1-1; no definite D call. The CDR3 is 13 amino acids. Germline V gene data show CDR1 as MNHEY and CDR2 as SVGAGI. The DNA for the CDR3 is TGTGTCAGCAGTTACCGAGGGCCTACTGAAGCTTTCTTT. Its protein product is CVSSYRGPTEAFF.

As for this clonotype: The junction does not match germline at one end; this may be a read error. The chain has TRBV6-5 and TRBJ2-5; 14 bases fit TRBD2. The CDR3 contains 18 residues. The germline V gene has CDR1 MNHEY and CDR2 SVGAGI. CDR3 nucleotide sequence: TGTGCCACCAGTTACGGTAGACTAGCGGGAGGGCCTGTTCGGACCCAGTATTTC. It codes for CATSYGRLAGGPVRTQYF.

Details on this clonotype: Given a much more abundant clone one base away, this may be a read error. This rearrangement joins TRBV29-1 to TRBJ1-2; 7 bases agree with TRBD1. Germline CDR1 SQVTM, CDR2 ANQGSEA. The CDR3 runs to 17 residues. The V and J ends lost 6 bases and 4 bases, in that order; junction bases with no gene match: 20. CDR3 protein: CSVEAGTVSYGGYGYTF. Written as DNA, the CDR3 is TGCAGCGTGGAGGCGGGGACAGTCTCCTACGGCGGCTATGGCTACACCTTC.

This clonotype was recorded a few times. A much larger clone differs by one base, so this may be a read error. The chain joins TRBV6-6 to TRBJ2-1; TRBD2 might be the D (5 bases). The CDR3 has 15 amino acids. Germline V CDR1 and CDR2: MNHNY, SVGAGI (reference sequence). The CDR3 region is CASRIQGSSYNEQLF. The CDR3 DNA sequence: TGTGCCAGCAGGATTCAAGGGAGCTCCTACAATGAGCAGCTCTTC.